Below, 14 T cell receptor beta chains from the same sample are listed, as sequenced in a study of a mutant IDH1 vaccine in newly diagnosed glioma. Time point here: week 5, during vaccination. Every single dose of the vaccine, 300 ug of mutant IDH1 20-mer peptide, came with topical imiquimod. These receptors have no identified antigens. TCRdb keeps only in-frame clones here, not all; method: immunoSEQ multiplex PCR. The sample yields 30,000 to 40,000 clones, around 58% seen once. Here the sequenced sample was PBMCs, taken from a glioma patient whose treatment included an IDH1 peptide vaccine. Receptor source: a woman in her late teens or twenties with glioma.

This clone was detected only a few times. The CDR3 spells CASSLGTGFAEQYF. The CDR3 DNA follows: TGCGCCAGCAGCTTAGGGACAGGGTTCGCCGAGCAGTACTTC. This chain connects TRBV5-1 to TRBJ2-7; the match to TRBD1 covers 9 bases. Germline V gene lookup returns CDR1 SGHRS and CDR2 YFSETQ. After removal of 2 bases from V and 6 bases from J, the junction contained 6 bases not matched to a gene. This CDR3 region has 14 residues.

This chain uses TRBV27 with TRBJ2-7; TRBD1 matches 9 bases. The germline V gene encodes CDR1 MNHEY and CDR2 SMNVEV (reference sequence). The trim removed 5 bases at V and 6 bases at J, leaving 11 bases unmatched. The CDR3 spans 15 residues. The CDR3 DNA follows: TGTGCCAGCAGTAAACCGGGACAGGGTTTCCGCGAGCAGTACTTC. Protein sequence: CASSKPGQGFREQYF.

This clone was recorded only once. The CDR3 coding sequence is TGCGCCAGCAGCCCTGTAACCGGGGGGGGCACCGGGGAGCTGTTTTTT. Translating it yields CASSPVTGGGTGELFF. The gene calls are TRBV4-3 and TRBJ2-2, with TRBD2 matching 8 bases. V dropped 4 bases and J dropped 4; count of bases not matched to a gene: 8. Germline values: CDR1 LGHNA, CDR2 YSLEER. This CDR3 region has 16 residues.

This clone was recorded a few times. The J gene is TRBJ1-2, the V gene TRBV6-5; D gene unclear. In germline, CDR1 is MNHEY, CDR2 SVGAGI. V shed 4 bases and J shed 8 bases, with 8 bases lying between them. CDR3 length: 11 residues. The DNA of the CDR3 is TGTGCCAGCAGTTCTCGTAGCGGCTACACCTTC. Protein sequence: CASSSRSGYTF.

This clone came up a few times. The chain uses TRBV7-3 and TRBJ2-2, with TRBD2 as a possible D gene (6 bases). V was clipped by 5 bases and J by 4 bases, with 11 bases between them. Germline assignment: CDR1 SGHTA and CDR2 FQGTGA. This CDR3 comprises 14 residues. The CDR3 coding sequence is TGTGCCAGCAGCCCGACTAGTTTCACCGGGGAGCTGTTTTTT. Protein sequence: CASSPTSFTGELFF.

V and J are TRBV4-1 and TRBJ2-5; possibly TRBD1 or TRBD2 for D (5 bases each). Near its end, the DNA agrees better with TRBJ2-7, so the J call may be wrong. Germline CDR1 MGHRA, CDR2 YSYEKL. CDR3 length: 16 residues. CDR3 amino acids: CASSQDFPGLSYEQYF. The CDR3, as DNA: TGCGCCAGCAGCCAAGATTTCCCGGGGCTCTCCTACGAGCAGTACTTC.

This chain joins TRBV7-9 and TRBJ2-2; TRBD1 agrees at 7 bases. V shed 5 bases, J shed 6 bases, and the junction held 3 bases outside the gene matches. Germline V gene lookup returns CDR1 SEHNR and CDR2 FQNEAQ (reference sequence). CDR3 length: 13 amino acids. The DNA of the CDR3 is TGTGCCAGCAGCCCGACAGGGCCCGGGGAGCTGTTTTTT. This encodes CASSPTGPGELFF.

CDR3 loop: CASSQDLTALGKNEKLFF. DNA for the CDR3: TGTGCCAGCAGCCAAGATTTGACAGCCCTCGGGAAGAATGAAAAACTGTTTTTT. J is TRBJ1-4 and V is TRBV4-2, with D possibly being TRBD1 (5 bases). This CDR3 spans 18 amino acids. Germline V gene lookup returns CDR1 LGHNA and CDR2 YNFKEQ. Trimming left V 0 bases short and J 5 bases short, with 19 bases between.

The chain is built from TRBV9 and TRBJ1-1; TRBD1 is a possible D gene (5 bases). CDR1 SGDLS and CDR2 YYNGEE come from the germline V gene. CDR3 length equals 13 residues. Trimming stripped 3 bases from V and 5 bases from J, with 11 bases between. This chain's CDR3 is CASSEEGPTEAFF. CDR3 nucleotide sequence: TGTGCCAGCAGCGAGGAGGGACCTACTGAAGCTTTCTTT.

This clone was detected only a few times. The V gene is TRBV6-4, the J gene TRBJ1-2; TRBD1 is a possible D gene (6 bases). The germline V and J ends were trimmed by 0 bases and 4 bases, with 6 bases remaining between them. The CDR3 consists of 13 residues. In germline, CDR1 is MRHNA, CDR2 SNTAGT. CDR3 coding DNA: TGTGCCAGCAGTGACTCCAGGGGCTATGGCTACACCTTC. It is translated as CASSDSRGYGYTF.

V usage is TRBV10-3 and J usage is TRBJ1-3; D uncertain. Germline-derived CDR1 and CDR2 are ENHRY and SYGVKD. There are 16 residues in the CDR3. Trimming left V 3 bases short and J 0 bases short, with 12 bases between. This CDR3 reads CAISDKGIGSGNTIYF. CDR3 in DNA: TGTGCCATCAGTGATAAAGGTATAGGCTCTGGAAACACCATATATTTT.

This clone was seen a few times. V usage is TRBV19 and J usage is TRBJ2-1; no firm D call. The CDR3 is 17 amino acids. CDR1 and CDR2 from the germline V gene are LNHDA and SQIVND (reference sequence). The ends were cut back, 4 bases at V and 0 bases at J, with 16 bases in the middle. The CDR3: CASSTPRGLSSYNEQFF. The CDR3 nucleotides are TGTGCCAGTAGTACTCCAAGAGGCCTCAGCTCCTACAATGAGCAGTTCTTC.

This clone was seen a few times. The chain is built from TRBV4-3 and TRBJ2-7; possibly TRBD2 for D (6 bases). Germline V CDR1 and CDR2: LGHNA, YSLEER. The CDR3 loop spans 16 amino acids. V lost 4 bases and J 1 base, leaving 17 bases between the germline ends. CDR3 residues: CASSPSGTGESYEQYF. DNA for the CDR3: TGCGCCAGCAGCCCCTCCGGGACTGGAGAGTCCTACGAGCAGTACTTC.

The rearrangement links TRBV6-5 to TRBJ2-7; no clear D. The germline V gene encodes CDR1 MNHEY and CDR2 SVGAGI. The CDR3 has 13 amino acids. The germline V and J ends were trimmed by 8 bases and 0 bases, with 11 bases remaining between them. For the CDR3, the DNA is TGTGCCAGCTCGGAAGGGAACTCCTACGAGCAGTACTTC. Protein product: CASSEGNSYEQYF.